These T cell receptor beta chains were read from a single sample in a study of shared clonotypes between healthy human individuals. Some clones are missing from TCRdb's copy, which holds only in-frame ones; the method was immunoSEQ multiplex PCR. The sample consists of about 2 million clones, roughly 94% of them appearing once. The material sequenced was naive CD4+ T cells sorted from blood. The source of these receptors is a young man in good health. Both conserved end residues are part of each CDR3. A D gene is named only where the DNA matches it firmly. Some rows mark clone size as missing; the rest say once, few, many or name a class of expanded clone.

NA	TRBV7-8	TRBJ1-2	NA	CASSLAPRATNYGYTF	TGTGCCAGCAGCTTAGCGCCCAGGGCCACTAACTATGGCTACACCTTC
NA	TRBV19	TRBJ2-7	NA	CASSSPSLEQYF	TGTGCCAGTAGTAGCCCTTCCCTGGAGCAGTACTTC
NA	TRBV6-6	TRBJ2-7	NA	CASSSHRAVYEQYF	TGTGCCAGCAGTTCCCACAGGGCCGTGTACGAGCAGTACTTC
NA	TRBV4-3	TRBJ2-1	NA	CASSQLQSSYNEQFF	TGCGCCAGCAGCCAACTTCAGAGCTCCTACAATGAGCAGTTCTTC
TRBD1	TRBV11-3	TRBJ2-1	few	CASSIQGIYNEQFF	TGTGCCAGCAGCATACAGGGGATCTACAATGAGCAGTTCTTC
NA	TRBV7-2	TRBJ2-7	NA	CASSPLVTEQYF	TGTGCCAGCAGCCCCCTGGTAACCGAGCAGTACTTC
NA	TRBV6-5	TRBJ2-5	NA	CASSYIRGGETQYF	TGTGCCAGCAGTTACATCAGGGGAGGGGAGACCCAGTACTTC
NA	TRBV6-5	TRBJ2-7	NA	CASSSTGSGQYF	TGTGCCAGCAGTTCCACGGGATCGGGGCAGTACTTC
NA	TRBV19	TRBJ2-2	NA	CASTGRGQGRSGTGELFF	TGTGCCAGTACCGGGAGAGGGCAGGGACGCTCAGGCACCGGGGAGCTGTTTTTT
NA	TRBV5-1	TRBJ2-7	NA	CASSLISTGFYEQYF	TGCGCCAGCAGCCTAATCTCGACAGGATTCTACGAGCAGTACTTC
TRBD2	TRBV7-2	TRBJ2-7	NA	CASSGPRVAGEAYEQYF	TGTGCCAGCAGCGGGCCCAGGGTAGCGGGAGAGGCCTACGAGCAGTACTTC
NA	TRBV10-3	TRBJ1-4	NA	CAIGRSANEKLFF	TGTGCCATCGGAAGGTCGGCTAATGAAAAACTGTTTTTT
NA	TRBV7-3	TRBJ2-3	NA	CASSSPTPRGSDTQYF	TGTGCCAGCAGCTCCCCTACACCTAGGGGTTCAGATACGCAGTATTTT
NA	TRBV6-1	TRBJ1-6	NA	CASSELELHNSPLHF	TGTGCCAGCAGTGAACTTGAACTCCATAATTCACCCCTCCACTTT
TRBD1	TRBV11-2	TRBJ1-2	NA	CASSLGGGGDYGYTF	TGTGCCAGCAGCTTAGGGGGAGGGGGCGACTATGGCTACACCTTC
NA	TRBV30	TRBJ1-2	NA	CAWSVSDNYGYTF	TGTGCCTGGAGTGTATCCGATAACTATGGCTACACCTTC
NA	TRBV9	TRBJ2-2	NA	CASSVVTSTGELFF	TGTGCCAGCAGCGTAGTGACTTCCACCGGGGAGCTGTTTTTT
NA	TRBV5-1	TRBJ1-1	NA	CASSLDPDTEAFF	TGCGCCAGCAGCTTGGACCCAGACACTGAAGCTTTCTTT
NA	TRBV7-3	TRBJ2-5	NA	CASSPRLRETQYF	TGTGCCAGCAGCCCTCGACTACGAGAGACCCAGTACTTC
NA	TRBV4-2	TRBJ1-1	NA	CASSPGTSGTEAFF	TGTGCCAGCAGCCCAGGGACCTCTGGCACTGAAGCTTTCTTT
TRBD1	TRBV6-1	TRBJ1-5	NA	CASSSQGLDQPQHF	TGTGCCAGCAGTTCACAGGGGTTGGATCAGCCCCAGCATTTT
TRBD2	TRBV18	TRBJ2-3	NA	CASSLAGGPTDTQYF	TGTGCCAGCTCCTTAGCGGGGGGGCCCACAGATACGCAGTATTTT
TRBD1	TRBV12-5	TRBJ2-7	NA	CASGPGQGLDEQYF	TGTGCTAGTGGCCCGGGACAGGGTCTGGACGAGCAGTACTTC
TRBD2	TRBV9	TRBJ2-3	NA	CASSVAGGLAPDTQYF	TGTGCCAGCAGCGTAGCTGGGGGACTAGCTCCAGATACGCAGTATTTT
NA	TRBV5-8	TRBJ2-7	NA	CASSFNEQYF	TGTGCCAGCAGCTTTAATGAGCAGTACTTC
TRBD1	TRBV30	TRBJ2-5	NA	CAWTLQGQGRRETQYF	TGTGCCTGGACCTTACAGGGACAGGGTAGGCGGGAGACCCAGTACTTC
NA	TRBV19	TRBJ2-3	NA	CASSIADTQYF	TGTGCCAGTAGTATTGCAGATACGCAGTATTTT
NA	TRBV5-6	TRBJ2-7	NA	CASSLTGPEQYF	TGTGCCAGCAGCTTGACAGGGCCCGAGCAGTACTTC